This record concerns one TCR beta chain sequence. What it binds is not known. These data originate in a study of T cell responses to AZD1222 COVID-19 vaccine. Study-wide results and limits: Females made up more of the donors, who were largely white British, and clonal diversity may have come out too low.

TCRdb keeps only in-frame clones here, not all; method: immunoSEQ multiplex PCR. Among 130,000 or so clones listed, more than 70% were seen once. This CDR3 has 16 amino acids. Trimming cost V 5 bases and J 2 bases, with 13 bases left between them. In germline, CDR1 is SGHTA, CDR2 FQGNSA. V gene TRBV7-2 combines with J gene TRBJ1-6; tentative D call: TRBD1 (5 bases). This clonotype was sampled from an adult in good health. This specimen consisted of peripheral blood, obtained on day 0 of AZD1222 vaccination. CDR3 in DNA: TGTGCCAGCAGCCCCAGGCCGACAGCCTATAATTCACCCCTCCACTTT. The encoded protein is CASSPRPTAYNSPLHF.